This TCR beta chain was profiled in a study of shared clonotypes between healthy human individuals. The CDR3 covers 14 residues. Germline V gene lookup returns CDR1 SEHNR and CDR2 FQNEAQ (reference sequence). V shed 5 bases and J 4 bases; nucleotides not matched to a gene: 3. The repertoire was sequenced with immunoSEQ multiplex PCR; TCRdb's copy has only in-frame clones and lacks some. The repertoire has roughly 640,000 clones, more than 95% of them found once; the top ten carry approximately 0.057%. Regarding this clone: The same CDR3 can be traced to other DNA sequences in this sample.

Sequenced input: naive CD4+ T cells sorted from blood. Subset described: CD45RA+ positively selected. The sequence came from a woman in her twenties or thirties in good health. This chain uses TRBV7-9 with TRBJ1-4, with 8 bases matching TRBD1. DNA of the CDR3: TGTGCCAGCAGCCCAGGACAGGGTAATGAAAAACTGTTTTTT. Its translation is CASSPGQGNEKLFF. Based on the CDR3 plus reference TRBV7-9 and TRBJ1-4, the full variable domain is DTGVSQNPRHKITKRGQNVTFRCDPISEHNRLYWYRQTLGQGPEFLTYFQNEAQLEKSRLLSDRFSAERPKGSFSTLEIQRTEQGDSAMYLCASSPGQGNEKLFFGSGTQLSVL.